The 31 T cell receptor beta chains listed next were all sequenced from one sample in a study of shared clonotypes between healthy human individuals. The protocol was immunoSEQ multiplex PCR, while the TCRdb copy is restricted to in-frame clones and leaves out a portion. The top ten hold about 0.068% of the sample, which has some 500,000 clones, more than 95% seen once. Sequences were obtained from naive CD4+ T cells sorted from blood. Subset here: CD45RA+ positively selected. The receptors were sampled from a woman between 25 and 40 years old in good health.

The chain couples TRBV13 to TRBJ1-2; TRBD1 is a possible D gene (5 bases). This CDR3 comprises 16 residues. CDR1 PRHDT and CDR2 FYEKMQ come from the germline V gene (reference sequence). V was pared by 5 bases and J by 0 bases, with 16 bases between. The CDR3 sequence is CASSPGHNPSNYGYTF. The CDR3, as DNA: TGTGCCAGCAGCCCCGGACATAACCCATCTAACTATGGCTACACCTTC.

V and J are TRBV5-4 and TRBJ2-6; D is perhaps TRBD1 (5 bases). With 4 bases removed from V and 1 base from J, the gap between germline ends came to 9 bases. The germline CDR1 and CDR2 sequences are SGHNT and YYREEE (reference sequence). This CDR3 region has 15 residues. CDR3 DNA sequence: TGTGCCAGCAGCGCCTCAGGGTCTGGGGCCAACGTCCTGACTTTC. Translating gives CASSASGSGANVLTF.

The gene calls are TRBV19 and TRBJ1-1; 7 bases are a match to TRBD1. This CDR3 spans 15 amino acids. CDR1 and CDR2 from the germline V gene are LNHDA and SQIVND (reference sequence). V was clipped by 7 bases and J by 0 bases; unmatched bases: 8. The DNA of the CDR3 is TGTGCCAGTACGGGGGGGGACAGTCTGAACACTGAAGCTTTCTTT. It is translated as CASTGGDSLNTEAFF.

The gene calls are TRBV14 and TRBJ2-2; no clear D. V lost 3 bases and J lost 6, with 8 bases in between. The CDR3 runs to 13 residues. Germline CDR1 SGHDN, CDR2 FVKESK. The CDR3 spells CASSHTFAGELFF. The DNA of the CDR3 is TGTGCCAGCAGCCACACGTTCGCCGGGGAGCTGTTTTTT.

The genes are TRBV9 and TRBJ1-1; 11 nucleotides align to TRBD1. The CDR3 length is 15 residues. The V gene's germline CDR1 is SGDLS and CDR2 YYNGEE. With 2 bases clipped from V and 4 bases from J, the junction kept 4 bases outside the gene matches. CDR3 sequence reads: CASSVEGQGGTEAFF. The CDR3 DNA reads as TGTGCCAGCAGCGTGGAGGGACAGGGGGGCACTGAAGCTTTCTTT.

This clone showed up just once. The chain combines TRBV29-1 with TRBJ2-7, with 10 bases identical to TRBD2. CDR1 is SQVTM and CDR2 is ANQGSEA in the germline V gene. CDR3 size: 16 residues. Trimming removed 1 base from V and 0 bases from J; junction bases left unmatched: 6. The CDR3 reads CSVEVTSGMYSYEQYF. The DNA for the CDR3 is TGCAGCGTTGAAGTCACTAGCGGGATGTACTCCTACGAGCAGTACTTC.

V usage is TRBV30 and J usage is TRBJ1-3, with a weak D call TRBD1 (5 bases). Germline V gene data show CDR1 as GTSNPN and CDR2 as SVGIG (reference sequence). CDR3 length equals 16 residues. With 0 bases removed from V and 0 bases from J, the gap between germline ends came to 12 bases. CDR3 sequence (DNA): TGTGCCTGGAGTGTCGCCCGGGGGTTCTCTGGAAACACCATATATTTT. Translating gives CAWSVARGFSGNTIYF.

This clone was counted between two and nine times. In DNA, the CDR3 is TGTGCCAGCAGAGGGATCCGGTCGGCTGAAGCTTTCTTT. Its protein is CASRGIRSAEAFF. The gene calls are TRBV2 and TRBJ1-1; D not resolved. Looked up from germline, CDR1 is SNHLY and CDR2 is FYNNEI. The CDR3 length is 13 residues. V dropped 6 bases and J dropped 6 bases, with 14 bases sitting between them. The variable domain in full, completed from reference TRBV2 and TRBJ1-1, reads EPEVTQTPSHQVTQMGQEVILRCVPISNHLYFYWYRQILGQKVEFLVSFYNNEISEKSEIFDDQFSVERPDGSNFTLKIRSTKLEDSAMYFCASRGIRSAEAFFGQGTRLTVV.

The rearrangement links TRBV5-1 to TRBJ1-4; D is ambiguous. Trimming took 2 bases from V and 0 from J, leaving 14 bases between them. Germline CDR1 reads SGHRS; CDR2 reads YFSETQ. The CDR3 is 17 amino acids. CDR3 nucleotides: TGCGCCAGCAGCTTTGGTCGGGTACCCTCAACTAATGAAAAACTGTTTTTT. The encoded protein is CASSFGRVPSTNEKLFF.

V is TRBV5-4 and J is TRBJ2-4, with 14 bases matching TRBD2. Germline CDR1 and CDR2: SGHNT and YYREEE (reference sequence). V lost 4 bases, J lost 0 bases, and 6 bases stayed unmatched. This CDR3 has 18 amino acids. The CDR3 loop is CASSPGTSGSAAKNIQYF. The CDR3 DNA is TGTGCCAGCAGCCCCGGGACTAGCGGGAGTGCAGCCAAAAACATTCAGTACTTC.

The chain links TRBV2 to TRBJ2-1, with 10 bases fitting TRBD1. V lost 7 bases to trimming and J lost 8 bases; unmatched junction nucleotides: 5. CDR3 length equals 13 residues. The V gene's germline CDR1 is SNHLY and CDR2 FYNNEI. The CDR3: CASMRQGAHEQFF. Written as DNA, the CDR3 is TGTGCCAGCATGAGACAGGGGGCGCATGAGCAGTTCTTC.

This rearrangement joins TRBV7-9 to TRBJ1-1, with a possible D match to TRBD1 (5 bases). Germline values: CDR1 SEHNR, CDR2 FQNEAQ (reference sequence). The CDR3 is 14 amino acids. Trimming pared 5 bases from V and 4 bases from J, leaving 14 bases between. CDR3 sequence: CASSPGQVGTEAFF. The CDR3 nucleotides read TGTGCCAGCAGCCCAGGGCAAGTGGGCACTGAAGCTTTCTTT.

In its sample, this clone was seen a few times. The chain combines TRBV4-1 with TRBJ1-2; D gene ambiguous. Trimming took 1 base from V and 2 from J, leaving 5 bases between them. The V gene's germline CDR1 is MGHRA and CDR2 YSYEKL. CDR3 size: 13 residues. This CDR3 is CASSQGINYGYTF. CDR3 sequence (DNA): TGCGCCAGCAGCCAAGGGATCAACTATGGCTACACCTTC.

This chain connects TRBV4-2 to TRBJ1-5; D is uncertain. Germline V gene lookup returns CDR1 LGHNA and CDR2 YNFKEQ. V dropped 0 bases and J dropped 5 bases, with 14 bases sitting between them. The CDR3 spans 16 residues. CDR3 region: CASSQEERANYQPQHF. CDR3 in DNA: TGTGCCAGCAGCCAAGAAGAAAGGGCCAATTATCAGCCCCAGCATTTT.

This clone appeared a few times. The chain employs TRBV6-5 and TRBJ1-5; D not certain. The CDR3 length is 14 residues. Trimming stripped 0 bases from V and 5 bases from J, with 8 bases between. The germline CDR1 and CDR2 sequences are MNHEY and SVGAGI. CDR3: CASSYSQSDQPQHF. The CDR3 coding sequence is TGTGCCAGCAGTTACTCCCAGTCCGATCAGCCCCAGCATTTT.

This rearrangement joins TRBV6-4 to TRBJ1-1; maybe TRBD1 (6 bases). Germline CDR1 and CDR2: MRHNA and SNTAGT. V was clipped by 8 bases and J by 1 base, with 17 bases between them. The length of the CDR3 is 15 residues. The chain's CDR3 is CASRDTWGGNTEAFF. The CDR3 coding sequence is TGTGCCAGCCGGGACACCTGGGGAGGGAACACTGAAGCTTTCTTT.

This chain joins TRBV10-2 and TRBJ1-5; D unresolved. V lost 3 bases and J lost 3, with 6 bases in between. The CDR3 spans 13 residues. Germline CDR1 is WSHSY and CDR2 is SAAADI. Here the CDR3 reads CASSDTYNQPQHF. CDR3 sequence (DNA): TGCGCCAGCAGTGACACCTACAATCAGCCCCAGCATTTT.

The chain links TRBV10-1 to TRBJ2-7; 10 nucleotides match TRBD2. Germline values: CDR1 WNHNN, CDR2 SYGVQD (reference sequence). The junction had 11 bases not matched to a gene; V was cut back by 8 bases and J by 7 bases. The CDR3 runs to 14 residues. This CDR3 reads CASGPEASGREQYF. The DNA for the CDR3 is TGCGCCAGCGGCCCGGAGGCTAGCGGGAGAGAGCAGTACTTC.

The CDR3 region has the DNA TGCGCCAGCGCCTCAGGACTAGTTGGTGATACGCAGTATTTT. Its translation is CASASGLVGDTQYF. This sequence joins TRBV10-1 and TRBJ2-3; 7 bases agree with TRBD2. Unmatched junction bases numbered 11, after V lost 8 bases and J lost 6 bases. CDR1 WNHNN and CDR2 SYGVQD come from the germline V gene (reference sequence). The CDR3 is made up of 14 amino acids.

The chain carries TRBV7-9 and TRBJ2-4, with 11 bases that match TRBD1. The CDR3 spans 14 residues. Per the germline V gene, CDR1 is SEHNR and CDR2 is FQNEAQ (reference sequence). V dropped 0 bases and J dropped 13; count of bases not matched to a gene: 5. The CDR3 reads CASSLASGTGGQYF. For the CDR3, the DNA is TGTGCCAGCAGCTTAGCCTCCGGGACAGGGGGGCAGTACTTC.

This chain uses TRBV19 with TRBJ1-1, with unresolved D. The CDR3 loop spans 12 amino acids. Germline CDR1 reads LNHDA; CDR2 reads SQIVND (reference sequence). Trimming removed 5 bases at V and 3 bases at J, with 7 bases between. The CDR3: CASSFQYTEAFF. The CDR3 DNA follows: TGTGCCAGTAGTTTTCAGTACACTGAAGCTTTCTTT.

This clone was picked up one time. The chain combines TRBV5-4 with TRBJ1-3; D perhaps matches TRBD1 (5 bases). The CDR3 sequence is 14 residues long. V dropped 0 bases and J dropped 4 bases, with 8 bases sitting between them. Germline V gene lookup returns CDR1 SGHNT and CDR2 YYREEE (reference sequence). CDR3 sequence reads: CASSLAGTGNTIYF. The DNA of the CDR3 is TGTGCCAGCAGCTTGGCCGGGACGGGAAACACCATATATTTT.

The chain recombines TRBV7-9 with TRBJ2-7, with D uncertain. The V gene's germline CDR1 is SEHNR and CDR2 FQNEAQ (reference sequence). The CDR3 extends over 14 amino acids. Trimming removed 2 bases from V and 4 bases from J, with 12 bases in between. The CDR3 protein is CASSLIEQSYEQYF. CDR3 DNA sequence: TGTGCCAGCAGCTTAATTGAGCAATCTTACGAGCAGTACTTC.

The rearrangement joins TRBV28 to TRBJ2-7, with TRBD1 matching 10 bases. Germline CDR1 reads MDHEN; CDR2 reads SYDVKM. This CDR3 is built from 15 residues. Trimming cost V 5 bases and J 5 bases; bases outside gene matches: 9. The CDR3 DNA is TGTGCCAGCAGTGTTGAAGACGGGACAGGGGACGAGCAGTACTTC. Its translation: CASSVEDGTGDEQYF.

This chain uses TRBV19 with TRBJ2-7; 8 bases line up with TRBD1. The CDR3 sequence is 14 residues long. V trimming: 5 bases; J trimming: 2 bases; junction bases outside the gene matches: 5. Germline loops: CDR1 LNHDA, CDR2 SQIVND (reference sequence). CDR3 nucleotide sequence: TGTGCCAGTAGTGAAACAGGGGGGACCTACGAGCAGTACTTC. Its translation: CASSETGGTYEQYF.

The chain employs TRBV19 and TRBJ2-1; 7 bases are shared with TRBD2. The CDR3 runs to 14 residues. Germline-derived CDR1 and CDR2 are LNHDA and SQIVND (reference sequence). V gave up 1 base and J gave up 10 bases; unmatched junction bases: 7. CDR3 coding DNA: TGTGCCAGTAGTATAGGGGGGAGGGGTGGCGAGCAGTTCTTC. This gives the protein CASSIGGRGGEQFF.

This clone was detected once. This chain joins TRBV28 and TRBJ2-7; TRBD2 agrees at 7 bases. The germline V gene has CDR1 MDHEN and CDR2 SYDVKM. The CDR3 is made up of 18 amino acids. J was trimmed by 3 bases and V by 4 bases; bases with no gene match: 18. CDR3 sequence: CASSSSGLSPNHHYEQYF. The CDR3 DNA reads TGTGCCAGCAGTTCCTCGGGACTATCGCCAAACCACCACTACGAGCAGTACTTC.

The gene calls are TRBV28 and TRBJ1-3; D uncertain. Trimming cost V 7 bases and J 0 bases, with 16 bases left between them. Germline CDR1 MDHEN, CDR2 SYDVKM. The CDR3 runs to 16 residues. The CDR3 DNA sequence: TGTGCCAGCATCATGGGTTCCTCAAGCTCTGGAAACACCATATATTTT. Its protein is CASIMGSSSSGNTIYF. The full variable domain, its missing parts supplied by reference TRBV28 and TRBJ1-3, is DVKVTQSSRYLVKRTGEKVFLECVQDMDHENMFWYRQDPGLGLRLIYFSYDVKMKEKGDIPEGYSVSREKKERFSLILESASTNQTSMYLCASIMGSSSSGNTIYFGEGSWLTVV.

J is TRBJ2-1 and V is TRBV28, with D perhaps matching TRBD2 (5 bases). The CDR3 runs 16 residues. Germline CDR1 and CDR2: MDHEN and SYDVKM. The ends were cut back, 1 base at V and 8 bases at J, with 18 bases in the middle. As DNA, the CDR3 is TGTGCCAGCAGTTTATTTAACTTAAAGAGGGTTTATGAGCAGTTCTTC. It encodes CASSLFNLKRVYEQFF.

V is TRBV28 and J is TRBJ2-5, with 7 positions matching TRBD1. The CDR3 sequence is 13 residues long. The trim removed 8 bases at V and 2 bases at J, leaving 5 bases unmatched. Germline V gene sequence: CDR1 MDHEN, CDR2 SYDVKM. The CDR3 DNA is TGTGCCAGCGCCCCGACAGGGCAAGAGACCCAGTACTTC. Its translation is CASAPTGQETQYF.

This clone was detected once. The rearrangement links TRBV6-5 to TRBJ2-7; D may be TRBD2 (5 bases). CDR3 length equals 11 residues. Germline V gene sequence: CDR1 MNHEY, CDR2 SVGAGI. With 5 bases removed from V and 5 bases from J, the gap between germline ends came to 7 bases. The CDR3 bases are TGTGCCAGCAGTAACGGGGACGAGCAGTACTTC. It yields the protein CASSNGDEQYF.